The 21 T cell receptor beta chains in this list originate from one sample, sequenced in a study of T cells in Graves' hyperthyroidism and ophthalmopathy. The source material, RNA transcripts, was used to amplify TCR beta CDR3 regions. The TCR CDR3 first-round RT-PCR relied on the HTBI primer set. TCRdb reanalysed the multiplex PCR reads using MiXCR and keeps one entry per CDR3 protein. The sample contains about 420,000 distinct CDR3 sequences, approximately 15% of which appear only once. Material for sequencing was blood. These receptors were taken from a woman between 18 and 29 years old with Graves' hyperthyroidism.

With respect to this clonotype: This sequence may be a read error, since a much larger clone differs from it by one base. The chain carries TRBV6-5 and TRBJ2-3; 7 bases align to TRBD1. This CDR3 contains 16 residues. Germline CDR1 and CDR2: MNHEY and SVGAGI. The DNA for the CDR3 is TGTGCCAGCAGTTACCACGGGACAGCAACCACAGTTACGCAGTATTTT. This codes for CASSYHGTATTVTQYF.

This clonotype was observed many times. The V and J genes are TRBV11-2 and TRBJ2-3; 11 bases line up with TRBD1. Unmatched junction bases numbered 7, after V lost 6 bases and J lost 5 bases. Looked up from germline, CDR1 is SGHAT and CDR2 is FQNNGV. CDR3 length equals 15 residues. The CDR3 spells CASSRTGGFKDTQYF. CDR3 DNA sequence: TGTGCCAGCAGTCGGACAGGGGGCTTCAAAGATACGCAGTATTTT.

This clonotype was seen at least ten times. The chain has TRBV2 and TRBJ2-7; D possibly matches TRBD1 or TRBD2 (5 bases each). CDR3 size: 13 residues. Germline assignment: CDR1 SNHLY and CDR2 FYNNEI. Between the trimmed V and J ends, which lost 8 bases and 0 bases, there was a span of 11 bases. In DNA, the CDR3 is TGTGCCAGCTCCGGGACGGACTCCTACGAGCAGTACTTC. Translation: CASSGTDSYEQYF.

The CDR3 is CASSPSSKLAGGGLEYF. The CDR3 coding sequence is TGTGCCAGCTCACCATCCTCAAAACTAGCGGGAGGTGGTTTGGAGTACTTC. The rearrangement joins TRBV18 to TRBJ2-5; 12 nucleotides agree with TRBD2. The germline gives CDR1 KGHSH, CDR2 LQKENI. Trimming removed 2 bases from V and 12 bases from J; junction bases left unmatched: 16. This CDR3 contains 17 residues. Together with reference TRBV18 and TRBJ2-5, the CDR3 gives the full variable domain: NAGVMQNPRHLVRRRGQEARLRCSPMKGHSHVYWYRQLPEEGLKFMVYLQKENIIDESGMPKERFSAEFPKEGPSILRIQQVVRGDSAAYFCASSPSSKLAGGGLEYFGPGTRLLVL.

Comment on this clonotype: This may be a read error: a much more frequent sequence differs by one nucleotide. V usage is TRBV7-2 and J usage is TRBJ2-4; D gene uncertain. Between the trimmed V and J ends, which lost 1 base and 9 bases, there was a span of 4 bases. This CDR3 region has 11 residues. The germline CDR1 and CDR2 sequences are SGHTA and FQGNSA. The CDR3 bases are TGTACCAGCAGCTTAGTTACCATTCAGTACTTC. It is translated as CTSSLVTIQYF.

In this sample, this clonotype turned up many times. The CDR3 nucleotides are TGTGCCAGCACTCGGGACACATACTACGAGCAGTACTTC. As protein: CASTRDTYYEQYF. The chain has TRBV6-1 and TRBJ2-7; maybe TRBD1 (6 bases). This CDR3 contains 13 residues. Trimming shortened V by 7 bases and J by 3 bases, and 13 bases separated the two germline ends. Per the germline V gene, CDR1 is MNHNS and CDR2 is SASEGT.

The CDR3 sequence: CASSMRVGEQFF. The DNA of the CDR3 is TGTGCCAGTAGTATGAGGGTAGGTGAGCAGTTCTTC. This chain joins TRBV19 and TRBJ2-1; a possible D gene is TRBD2 (5 bases). The CDR3 runs 12 residues. V lost 3 bases and J lost 9, with 9 bases in between. In germline, CDR1 is LNHDA, CDR2 SQIVND (reference sequence).

A word on this clonotype: This may be a read error: a much more frequent sequence differs by one nucleotide. Because it lacks the conserved phenylalanine or tryptophan at the end, this CDR3 is likely a read error. The chain has TRBV15 and TRBJ2-7, with a possible D match to TRBD2 (7 bases). Trimming cost V 1 base and J 0 bases, with 10 bases left between them. CDR1 is LNHNV and CDR2 is YYDKDF in the germline V gene (reference sequence). The CDR3 totals 15 residues. In DNA, the CDR3 is TGTGCCACCAGCAGAGGGGGGGGCATCTCCTACGAGCAGTACCTC. Protein: CATSRGGGISYEQYL.

In this sample, this clonotype turned up many times. This chain uses TRBV18 with TRBJ2-3, with TRBD1 identical over 7 bases. The germline gives CDR1 KGHSH, CDR2 LQKENI. Unmatched junction bases numbered 4, after V lost 4 bases and J lost 0 bases. The CDR3 is 15 amino acids. The CDR3 loop reads CASSLGTASTDTQYF. CDR3 nucleotides: TGTGCCAGCTCACTTGGGACAGCTAGCACAGATACGCAGTATTTT. The full variable domain, rest sourced from reference TRBV18 and TRBJ2-3, is NAGVMQNPRHLVRRRGQEARLRCSPMKGHSHVYWYRQLPEEGLKFMVYLQKENIIDESGMPKERFSAEFPKEGPSILRIQQVVRGDSAAYFCASSLGTASTDTQYFGPGTRLTVL.

This clonotype appeared many times. V and J are TRBV12-3 or TRBV12-4 and TRBJ2-2, with 9 bases identical to TRBD2. The CDR3 covers 15 residues. The J segment lost 3 bases and the V segment lost 6 bases, leaving 5 bases of the junction unmatched. The CDR3 protein is CASSPTSGYTGELFF. CDR3 sequence (DNA): TGTGCCAGCAGCCCAACTAGCGGGTACACCGGGGAGCTGTTTTTT.

This clonotype was recorded many times. CDR3 residues: CASSQTPFRQSFKDGYTF. The CDR3 bases are TGTGCCAGCTCCCAAACCCCCTTTCGGCAGTCCTTTAAGGATGGCTACACCTTC. The genes are TRBV28 and TRBJ1-2; no reliable D call. This CDR3 is 18 amino acids long. Per germline, CDR1 MDHEN and CDR2 SYDVKM. V shed 8 bases and J shed 6 bases, with 31 bases lying between them.

This clonotype was observed many times. The chain employs TRBV6-1 and TRBJ2-5; 9 positions agree with TRBD2. The CDR3 runs 18 residues. Germline V CDR1 and CDR2: MNHNS, SASEGT. V shed 5 bases, J shed 9 bases, and the junction held 22 bases outside the gene matches. The CDR3 region has the DNA TGTGCCAGCAGTCCTCAGCGGAGGATAGCGGGAGCGAAGAGGGCCCAGTACTTC. Protein sequence: CASSPQRRIAGAKRAQYF.

This clonotype was counted ten times or more. The gene calls are TRBV20-1 and TRBJ2-3; D is uncertain. Germline V gives CDR1 DFQATT, CDR2 SNEGSKA (reference sequence). The V end lost 3 bases, the J end lost 2 bases, and 12 bases lay between the germline ends. This CDR3 is built from 14 residues. CDR3 region: CSASVAGPTDTQYF. CDR3 sequence (DNA): TGCAGTGCTAGTGTGGCCGGGCCCACAGATACGCAGTATTTT.

There are many counts of this clonotype. The chain has TRBV27 and TRBJ1-4; 7 bases match TRBD1. V shed 6 bases and J 6 bases; nucleotides not matched to a gene: 7. The CDR3 is made up of 14 amino acids. The V gene's germline CDR1 is MNHEY and CDR2 SMNVEV (reference sequence). CDR3 amino acids: CASSARQGDEKLFF. CDR3 DNA sequence: TGTGCCAGCAGCGCGAGACAGGGTGATGAAAAACTGTTTTTT. The variable domain in full, with the rest retrieved from reference TRBV27 and TRBJ1-4, is EAQVTQNPRYLITVTGKKLTVTCSQNMNHEYMSWYRQDPGLGLRQIYYSMNVEVTDKGDVPEGYKVSRKEKRNFPLILESPSPNQTSLYFCASSARQGDEKLFFGSGTQLSVL.

This clonotype was seen only a few times. The J gene is TRBJ2-1, the V gene TRBV29-1; 10 bases fit TRBD1. This CDR3 comprises 15 residues. Germline trimming cut 4 bases from V and 5 bases from J; bases unmatched to any gene: 8. Germline values: CDR1 SQVTM, CDR2 ANQGSEA. As DNA, the CDR3 is TGCAGCGTTGGGACAGGGGGAGTGCTCCACAATGAGCAGTTCTTC. Amino acids: CSVGTGGVLHNEQFF.

The chain links TRBV20-1 to TRBJ2-5; TRBD2 matches 9 bases. The CDR3 has 15 residues. The V gene end was trimmed by 0 bases and the J gene end by 5 bases; junction bases not matched to a gene: 7. The V gene's germline CDR1 is DFQATT and CDR2 SNEGSKA (reference sequence). The CDR3 nucleotides are TGCAGTGCTAGAGACGGTAGCGGGAGAGGGGAGACCCAGTACTTC. Its translation is CSARDGSGRGETQYF.

There are a few counts of this clonotype. The gene calls are TRBV9 and TRBJ2-5, with D perhaps being TRBD1 or TRBD2 (5 bases each). V was clipped by 3 bases and J by 4 bases, with 10 bases between them. The V gene's germline CDR1 is SGDLS and CDR2 YYNGEE. The CDR3 sequence is 13 residues long. The CDR3 region has the DNA TGTGCCAGCAGCGGGGGGTTTGCAGAGACCCAGTACTTC. This sequence encodes CASSGGFAETQYF.

V usage is TRBV14 and J usage is TRBJ2-7; D is perhaps TRBD2 (6 bases). V was trimmed by 0 bases and J by 2 bases, leaving 14 bases between them. Germline CDR1 SGHDN, CDR2 FVKESK. The CDR3 consists of 16 residues. The CDR3 region is CASSQETGVPTYEQYF. The CDR3 DNA sequence: TGTGCCAGCAGCCAAGAGACGGGGGTACCGACCTACGAGCAGTACTTC.

As for this clonotype: This may be a read error: a much more frequent sequence differs by one nucleotide. J is TRBJ1-4 and V is TRBV6-1; D unclear. The CDR3 has 14 residues. Germline CDR1 and CDR2: MNHNS and SASEGT. DNA of the CDR3: TGTGCCAGCAGTGAAGCTACCTTTAATGAAAAACTGCTTTTT. This encodes CASSEATFNEKLLF.

This clonotype occurred a few times. This chain uses TRBV10-1 with TRBJ1-2, with a tentative D call TRBD1 (6 bases). Germline V gene lookup returns CDR1 WNHNN and CDR2 SYGVQD (reference sequence). Trimming stripped 2 bases from V and 4 bases from J, with 20 bases between. This CDR3 is 17 amino acids long. In DNA form, the CDR3 reads TGCGCCAGCAGTGAGCCGAGAAGAATGGACAGCTCCTATGGCTACACCTTC. It encodes CASSEPRRMDSSYGYTF.

The genes are TRBV5-1 and TRBJ2-5; 7 nucleotides match TRBD2. This CDR3 has 18 residues. CDR1 SGHRS and CDR2 YFSETQ come from the germline V gene. Trimming at V came to 3 bases and at J to 4 bases, leaving 18 bases not matched to a gene. For the CDR3, the DNA is TGCGCCAGCAGCTCCGAGCGCTTCAGCGGGATTAATATAGAGACCCAGTACTTC. Protein product: CASSSERFSGINIETQYF.